This is a list of T cell receptor beta chains from one sample in a study of blood T cell repertoires in COVID-19. The table came from immunoSEQ multiplex PCR; TCRdb's copy has only in-frame clones and leaves some out. The table shows about 64,000 clones, with 90% occurring only once. Sequenced material: peripheral blood. These receptors originate from a woman of 80 years or more with active COVID-19. CDR3s include the opening cysteine and the closing phenylalanine or tryptophan. D genes are given only for firm matches. The size of a clone is reported for some rows only, either as once, few or many, or as a class for expanded clones.

clone_size,d_call,v_call,j_call,cdr3_aa,cdr3_nt
-,-,TRBV10-3,TRBJ1-5,CAIKGAQGHQPQHF,TGTGCCATCAAAGGGGCTCAGGGGCATCAGCCCCAGCATTTT
-,-,TRBV5-5,TRBJ1-5,CASSFNSAGNQPQHF,TGTGCCAGCAGCTTCAATTCAGCGGGCAATCAGCCCCAGCATTTT
-,TRBD2,TRBV7-6,TRBJ2-7,CASSSAGTSTYEQYF,TGTGCCAGCAGCTCCGCCGGGACTAGCACTTACGAGCAGTACTTC
few,TRBD2,TRBV19,TRBJ2-1,CASSIGASGEYNEQFF,TGTGCCAGTAGTATAGGGGCTAGCGGGGAATACAATGAGCAGTTCTTC
-,TRBD2,TRBV19,TRBJ2-3,CASSRRGSGGAFDRTDTQYF,TGTGCCAGTAGTAGAAGGGGTAGCGGGGGGGCCTTTGATCGCACAGATACGCAGTATTTT
-,TRBD1,TRBV5-1,TRBJ1-1,CASSSSGGFFDTEAFF,TGCGCCAGCAGCTCCTCAGGGGGCTTTTTTGACACTGAAGCTTTCTTT
-,TRBD2,TRBV5-1,TRBJ2-1,CASRKGAGGRDHNEQFF,TGCGCCAGCAGGAAGGGCGCGGGAGGCCGCGACCACAATGAGCAGTTCTTC
once,-,TRBV7-5,TRBJ1-2,CVRSKEYVGQGSDGYTF,-
once,TRBD2,TRBV19,TRBJ2-1,CASSIFASGLAGGRSYNEQFF,TGTGCCAGTAGTATATTCGCATCGGGTCTAGCGGGAGGGCGATCATACAATGAGCAGTTCTTC
-,-,TRBV3-1/TRBV3-2,TRBJ2-7,CASSQARSSYEQYF,TGTGCCAGCAGCCAAGCTAGAAGCTCCTACGAGCAGTACTTC
few,-,TRBV10-2,TRBJ2-5,CASSESYRGETQYF,TGCGCCAGCAGTGAGTCATATAGGGGAGAGACCCAGTACTTC
-,TRBD1,TRBV24-1,TRBJ2-3,CATSDKPGQGRDTQYF,TGTGCCACCAGTGACAAACCGGGACAGGGAAGGGATACGCAGTATTTT
-,TRBD1,TRBV11-2,TRBJ1-6,CASSLGQGYSPLHF,TGTGCCAGCAGCTTAGGACAGGGTTATTCACCCCTCCACTTT
-,-,TRBV19,TRBJ2-7,CASRSSDGSYEQYF,TGTGCCAGTAGGAGCAGCGACGGTTCCTACGAGCAGTACTTC
-,-,TRBV2,TRBJ1-1,CASSNDLAANTEAFF,TGTGCCAGCAGTAATGATTTGGCGGCGAACACTGAAGCTTTCTTT
-,-,TRBV5-4,TRBJ1-1,CASRRDGGNTEAFF,TGTGCCAGCAGGCGGGACGGCGGGAACACTGAAGCTTTCTTT
-,-,TRBV11-2,TRBJ1-6,CASSLAGGNSPLHF,TGTGCCAGCAGCTTAGCGGGAGGCAATTCACCCCTCCACTTT
-,-,TRBV29-1,TRBJ2-1,CSVPGTPSYNEQFF,TGCAGCGTTCCTGGGACACCCTCCTACAATGAGCAGTTCTTC
-,-,TRBV5-1,TRBJ1-2,CASSPGFVGQTDYTF,TGCGCCAGCAGCCCGGGTTTTGTAGGACAGACAGACTACACCTTC
once,-,TRBV6-6,TRBJ1-1,CASSYPEGNTEAFF,TGTGCCAGCAGTTACCCCGAGGGGAACACTGAAGCTTTCTTT
-,TRBD1,TRBV6-5,TRBJ1-4,CASSYTSGTGEKLFF,TGTGCCAGCAGTTACACATCCGGGACAGGTGAAAAACTGTTTTTT
-,-,TRBV27,TRBJ1-4,CASSPMESEKLFF,TGTGCCAGCAGTCCAATGGAGTCCGAAAAACTGTTTTTT
-,TRBD2,TRBV5-1,TRBJ2-2,CASRLAGITGELFF,TGCGCCTCCCGACTAGCGGGGATAACCGGGGAGCTGTTTTTT
-,-,TRBV28,TRBJ2-7,CASSVGQSYEQYF,TGTGCCAGCAGTGTCGGACAGTCCTACGAGCAGTACTTC
-,-,TRBV28,TRBJ1-1,CASTGAAGNTEAFF,TGTGCCAGCACCGGAGCCGCCGGGAACACTGAAGCTTTCTTT
-,-,TRBV2,TRBJ1-4,CASGQGFNNEKLFF,TGTGCCAGCGGCCAGGGTTTTAATAATGAAAAACTGTTTTTT
-,TRBD2,TRBV27,TRBJ2-1,CASNRLAGGAEQFF,TGTGCCAGCAACCGGCTAGCGGGCGGCGCTGAGCAGTTCTTC
-,-,TRBV6-5,TRBJ1-4,CASKAVANEKLFF,TGTGCCAGCAAAGCGGTAGCTAATGAAAAACTGTTTTTT
-,-,TRBV30,TRBJ1-5,CAWRQANQPQHF,TGTGCCTGGAGGCAAGCAAATCAGCCCCAGCATTTT
-,TRBD1,TRBV5-1,TRBJ2-1,CASSLAGTGSPNSYNEQFF,TGCGCCAGCAGCTTGGCCGGGACAGGGAGCCCCAATTCCTACAATGAGCAGTTCTTC
-,TRBD2,TRBV27,TRBJ2-7,CATQGLAGDHEQYF,TGTGCCACCCAAGGGCTAGCGGGAGATCACGAGCAGTACTTC
once,TRBD2,TRBV6-1,TRBJ2-3,CASSAGTSGVSTDTQYF,TGTGCCAGCAGTGCAGGGACTAGCGGAGTTAGCACAGATACGCAGTATTTT
-,-,TRBV19,TRBJ2-4,CASSMIRRDIQYF,TGTGCCAGTAGTATGATCCGGAGGGACATTCAGTACTTC
-,-,TRBV7-9,TRBJ1-2,CASSLDSNYGYTF,TGTGCCAGCAGCTTGGACAGTAACTATGGCTACACCTTC
-,TRBD1,TRBV2,TRBJ1-2,CASSSTGVSGYTF,TGTGCCAGCAGTTCAACAGGGGTGTCAGGCTACACCTTC
-,TRBD2,TRBV4-2,TRBJ2-1,CASSQSLAGNNEQFF,TGTGCCAGCAGCCAGAGCCTAGCGGGCAACAATGAGCAGTTCTTC
-,TRBD1,TRBV16,TRBJ1-2,CASSQSGTGSYGYTF,TGTGCCAGCAGCCAATCTGGGACAGGTTCCTATGGCTACACCTTC
-,-,TRBV7-9,TRBJ2-3,CASSFYPTDTQYF,TGTGCCAGCAGCTTCTACCCCACAGATACGCAGTATTTT
-,-,TRBV19,TRBJ2-7,CASSLGQSYEQYF,TGTGCCAGTAGTCTAGGACAGTCCTACGAGCAGTACTTC
-,TRBD1,TRBV19,TRBJ1-1,CASSLDRGVRAFF,TGTGCCAGTAGCTTGGACAGGGGAGTTCGAGCTTTCTTT
-,-,TRBV11-2,TRBJ2-5,CASSLPPGVQTQYF,TGTGCCAGCAGCTTACCCCCCGGTGTGCAGACCCAGTACTTC
-,TRBD1,TRBV27,TRBJ2-5,CASRETGTGGRETQYF,TGTGCCAGCAGGGAAACCGGGACAGGTGGACGAGAGACCCAGTACTTC
-,-,TRBV6-5,TRBJ1-1,CAGEGSWNTEAFF,TGTGCCGGGGAGGGCAGCTGGAACACTGAAGCTTTCTTT
-,-,TRBV7-9,TRBJ2-7,CASNQAGSYEQYF,TGTGCCAGCAACCAAGCAGGGAGCTACGAGCAGTACTTC
-,TRBD1,TRBV5-1,TRBJ1-3,CASSGDSLSGNTIYF,TGCGCCAGCAGCGGGGACAGCCTATCTGGAAACACCATATATTTT
-,TRBD1,TRBV28,TRBJ1-1,CASGSDRGRNTEAFF,TGTGCCAGCGGCAGTGACAGGGGCCGGAACACTGAAGCTTTCTTT
-,TRBD2,TRBV15,TRBJ2-3,CATSRGGSGRDTQYF,TGTGCCACCAGCAGAGGAGGTAGCGGGAGAGATACGCAGTATTTT
-,TRBD1,TRBV19,TRBJ2-2,CASSIGDRGTGELFF,TGTGCCAGTAGTATAGGGGACAGGGGTACCGGGGAGCTGTTTTTT
-,-,TRBV27,TRBJ2-1,CASSRNSGSSYNEQFF,TGTGCCAGCAGTAGAAACAGCGGTAGCTCCTACAATGAGCAGTTCTTC
-,TRBD2,TRBV7-8,TRBJ2-2,CASSLHAETSGITGELFF,TGTGCCAGCAGCTTACACGCTGAGACTAGCGGGATCACCGGGGAGCTGTTTTTT
-,-,TRBV9,TRBJ2-2,CASSVVLAGELFF,TGTGCCAGCAGCGTAGTTTTAGCCGGGGAGCTGTTTTTT
-,-,TRBV5-1,TRBJ2-7,CASSFGGAAVGVHEQYF,TGCGCCAGCAGCTTTGGGGGGGCCGCCGTCGGGGTCCACGAGCAGTACTTC
-,TRBD1,TRBV29-1,TRBJ1-2,CSDGQGASYTF,TGCAGCGACGGACAGGGGGCTAGCTACACCTTC
few,TRBD1,TRBV30,TRBJ1-5,CAWHPAGTGYDQPQHF,TGTGCCTGGCACCCCGCGGGGACAGGGTACGATCAGCCCCAGCATTTT